The 28 T cell receptor beta chains below come from one sample, sequenced in a study of cytomegalovirus exposure and HLA in healthy donors. It was with 60 Vbeta and 13 Jbeta primers that the PCR ran. Only in-frame clones appear in the TCRdb table, and some are missing; sequencing was by immunoSEQ multiplex PCR. The repertoire holds some 70,000 clones, with approximately 78% as singletons. Material: PBMCs. The receptors originated from a human donor in good health.

The chain has TRBV27 and TRBJ1-6; D may be TRBD1 (6 bases). Deletions cut 8 bases from V and 9 bases from J, with 17 bases between. CDR1 is MNHEY and CDR2 is SMNVEV in the germline V gene (reference sequence). This CDR3 is built from 14 residues. In nucleotides, the CDR3 is TGTGCCAGCGGGGGGGCCCCCCTGAGTTCACCCCTCCACTTT. Its translation: CASGGAPLSSPLHF.

This clone came up once. The chain joins TRBV10-3 to TRBJ1-1, with a weak D call TRBD1 (6 bases). The CDR3 totals 13 residues. Trimming removed 5 bases at V and 0 bases at J, with 7 bases between. The germline V gene has CDR1 ENHRY and CDR2 SYGVKD. The CDR3 sequence: CAISRQVNTEAFF. The CDR3 DNA reads as TGTGCCATCAGTCGACAGGTGAACACTGAAGCTTTCTTT.

The rearrangement uses TRBV7-2 and TRBJ2-7; 10 nucleotides match TRBD1. CDR1 and CDR2 from the germline V gene are SGHTA and FQGNSA. The CDR3 is made up of 14 amino acids. The V segment lost 1 base and the J segment 3 bases; nucleotides outside the gene matches: 0. CDR3 protein: CASSLGDRGYEQYF. CDR3 bases: TGTGCCAGCAGCTTAGGGGACAGGGGCTACGAGCAGTACTTC.

This chain uses TRBV7-3 with TRBJ1-1, with 7 bases aligning to TRBD1. This CDR3 comprises 13 residues. Germline V gene lookup returns CDR1 SGHTA and CDR2 FQGTGA. V gave up 4 bases and J gave up 1 base; unmatched junction bases: 0. The CDR3 DNA reads as TGTGCCAGCAGCTACAGGGGGAACACTGAAGCTTTCTTT. Protein: CASSYRGNTEAFF.

This chain links TRBV7-3 with TRBJ2-1; D gene unclear. Trimming shortened V by 5 bases and J by 5 bases, and 4 bases separated the two germline ends. This CDR3 region has 11 residues. In germline, CDR1 is SGHTA, CDR2 FQGTGA. The CDR3 bases are TGTGCCAGCAGCCTCGACAATGAGCAGTTCTTC. Protein sequence: CASSLDNEQFF.

The chain uses TRBV10-3 and TRBJ1-6; 11 positions match TRBD1. Germline CDR1 is ENHRY and CDR2 is SYGVKD. With V trimmed by 0 bases and J by 7 bases, 8 bases remained unmatched. The CDR3 runs 18 residues. The CDR3 DNA follows: TGTGCCATCAGTGAGTCGGGACAGGGGGGAGGCCGGAATTCACCCCTCCACTTT. Translation gives CAISESGQGGGRNSPLHF.

Here the CDR3 DNA reads TGCGCCAGCAGCCAAGTCCCCGCGGAGCCCTCCTACGAGCAGTACTTC. It codes for CASSQVPAEPSYEQYF. V and J are TRBV4-1 and TRBJ2-7; D gene uncertain. This CDR3 spans 16 amino acids. Trimming cost V 1 base and J 0 bases, with 13 bases left between them. Looked up from germline, CDR1 is MGHRA and CDR2 is YSYEKL.

The rearrangement uses TRBV18 and TRBJ1-5; no reliable D call. Per germline, CDR1 KGHSH and CDR2 LQKENI. The ends were cut back, 3 bases at V and 0 bases at J, with 9 bases in the middle. CDR3 length: 15 residues. CDR3 in DNA: TGTGCCAGCTCACCCGACATCGATAGCAATCAGCCCCAGCATTTT. The encoded protein is CASSPDIDSNQPQHF. Looking up the rest from reference TRBV18 and TRBJ1-5 gives the full variable domain: NAGVMQNPRHLVRRRGQEARLRCSPMKGHSHVYWYRQLPEEGLKFMVYLQKENIIDESGMPKERFSAEFPKEGPSILRIQQVVRGDSAAYFCASSPDIDSNQPQHFGDGTRLSIL.

This sequence joins TRBV30 and TRBJ1-3; D gene ambiguous. The germline V gene has CDR1 GTSNPN and CDR2 SVGIG (reference sequence). CDR3 length: 12 residues. The V end was cut by 4 bases, the J end by 2 bases, with 6 bases between. CDR3: CAWKHTGNTIYF. DNA of the CDR3: TGTGCCTGGAAACACACTGGAAACACCATATATTTT.

The rearrangement uses TRBV7-9 and TRBJ2-5; 10 nucleotides align to TRBD2. Germline V gene lookup returns CDR1 SEHNR and CDR2 FQNEAQ (reference sequence). J lost 10 bases, V lost 5 bases, and 16 bases had no gene match. The CDR3 spans 16 residues. CDR3 sequence: CASSPIGLAVFVDQYF. The DNA of the CDR3 is TGTGCCAGCAGCCCGATCGGACTAGCGGTTTTTGTGGACCAGTACTTC. Full variable domain (remainder filled in from reference TRBV7-9 and TRBJ2-5): DTGVSQNPRHKITKRGQNVTFRCDPISEHNRLYWYRQTLGQGPEFLTYFQNEAQLEKSRLLSDRFSAERPKGSFSTLEIQRTEQGDSAMYLCASSPIGLAVFVDQYFGPGTRLLVL.

This clone was picked up one time. This rearrangement joins TRBV6-5 to TRBJ1-5, with 9 positions matching TRBD1. Germline assignment: CDR1 MNHEY and CDR2 SVGAGI. This CDR3 has 13 residues. V shed 6 bases, J shed 6 bases, and the junction held 3 bases outside the gene matches. The CDR3: CASRQGAGQPQHF. CDR3 sequence (DNA): TGTGCCAGCAGACAGGGGGCGGGTCAGCCCCAGCATTTT.

V usage is TRBV6-1 and J usage is TRBJ2-2, with 11 bases identical to TRBD1. CDR3 length equals 17 residues. Germline CDR1 MNHNS, CDR2 SASEGT. V dropped 2 bases and J dropped 0; count of bases not matched to a gene: 2. The CDR3 coding sequence is TGTGCCAGCAGTGAATGGGGACAGGGGGCGAACACCGGGGAGCTGTTTTTT. Translating gives CASSEWGQGANTGELFF.

The chain uses TRBV9 and TRBJ2-7; the match to TRBD1 covers 8 bases. The V and J ends lost 3 bases and 3 bases, in that order; junction bases with no gene match: 8. The CDR3 loop spans 15 amino acids. The germline gives CDR1 SGDLS, CDR2 YYNGEE. The chain's CDR3 is CASSAGQGVGYEQYF. CDR3 coding DNA: TGTGCCAGCAGCGCCGGACAGGGAGTAGGCTACGAGCAGTACTTC. The whole variable domain, filled in from reference TRBV9 and TRBJ2-7, reads DSGVTQTPKHLITATGQRVTLRCSPRSGDLSVYWYQQSLDQGLQFLIQYYNGEERAKGNILERFSAQQFPDLHSELNLSSLELGDSALYFCASSAGQGVGYEQYFGPGTRLTVT.

The V call is TRBV9, the J call TRBJ1-6; perhaps TRBD1 as D (5 bases). The V end was cut by 4 bases, the J end by 10 bases, with 18 bases between. Germline CDR1 and CDR2: SGDLS and YYNGEE. The CDR3 runs to 15 residues. The CDR3 nucleotides are TGTGCCAGCAGCCCCACCGACAGCGAACGATCACCCCTCCACTTT. Translation: CASSPTDSERSPLHF.

The chain employs TRBV7-9 and TRBJ1-6; tentatively, D is TRBD1 (6 bases). The V and J ends lost 5 bases and 6 bases respectively, with 17 bases between them. CDR1 SEHNR and CDR2 FQNEAQ come from the germline V gene (reference sequence). This CDR3 is 16 amino acids long. The CDR3 DNA reads TGTGCCAGCAGCCGACTACAGGGAATTAGTAATTCACCCCTCCACTTT. It is translated as CASSRLQGISNSPLHF.

J is TRBJ2-5 and V is TRBV9; possible D gene TRBD2, 7 bases. Trimming took 2 bases from V and 5 from J, leaving 13 bases between them. CDR3 size: 14 residues. Germline V gene data show CDR1 as SGDLS and CDR2 as YYNGEE. Here the CDR3 reads CASSVLGGAETQYF. As DNA, the CDR3 is TGTGCCAGCAGCGTTCTAGGGGGGGCCGAGACCCAGTACTTC. Based on the CDR3 plus reference TRBV9 and TRBJ2-5, the full variable domain is DSGVTQTPKHLITATGQRVTLRCSPRSGDLSVYWYQQSLDQGLQFLIQYYNGEERAKGNILERFSAQQFPDLHSELNLSSLELGDSALYFCASSVLGGAETQYFGPGTRLLVL.

In this sample, this clone turned up a few times. The chain links TRBV25-1 to TRBJ1-2; D perhaps matches TRBD1 (5 bases). The CDR3 covers 13 residues. Trimming stripped 3 bases from V and 7 bases from J, with 12 bases between. The germline gives CDR1 MGHDK, CDR2 SYGVNS. DNA of the CDR3: TGTGCCAGCAGTGACAGGGTTTTCTCTGGCTACACCTTC. Its translation is CASSDRVFSGYTF.

The chain uses TRBV5-4 and TRBJ1-4; TRBD1 aligns across 9 bases. The V segment lost 3 bases and the J segment 2 bases; nucleotides outside the gene matches: 5. Germline CDR1 is SGHNT and CDR2 is YYREEE (reference sequence). This CDR3 has 16 amino acids. This CDR3 is CASSSGTGSTNEKLFF. DNA of the CDR3: TGTGCCAGCAGCTCCGGGACAGGGTCGACTAATGAAAAACTGTTTTTT.

J is TRBJ2-6 and V is TRBV5-4, with D unclear. Deletions cut 2 bases from V and 3 bases from J, with 9 bases between. CDR1 is SGHNT and CDR2 is YYREEE in the germline V gene (reference sequence). The length of the CDR3 is 15 residues. For the CDR3, the DNA is TGTGCCAGCAGCTTCCAGGCCGGTGGGGCCAACGTCCTGACTTTC. Its translation is CASSFQAGGANVLTF.

The chain joins TRBV19 to TRBJ1-1; no firm D call. The germline V and J ends were trimmed by 2 bases and 6 bases, with 16 bases remaining between them. The CDR3 runs 15 residues. Germline V gene data show CDR1 as LNHDA and CDR2 as SQIVND (reference sequence). The CDR3: CASSILLKWEAEAFF. The CDR3 DNA sequence: TGTGCCAGTAGTATATTGCTAAAATGGGAGGCTGAAGCTTTCTTT.

This clone was detected only once. A read error may account for a junction end that differs from germline. This sequence joins TRBV15 and TRBJ2-2, with 8 bases fitting TRBD1. Per the germline V gene, CDR1 is LNHNV and CDR2 is YYDKDF (reference sequence). The CDR3 spans 16 residues. The CDR3 reads CPTSSQETGETGELFF. DNA of the CDR3: TGTCCCACCAGCAGTCAAGAGACAGGGGAGACCGGGGAGCTGTTTTTT.

This clone was observed a single time. The J gene is TRBJ2-2, the V gene TRBV11-2; D not resolved. This CDR3 comprises 11 residues. Germline lookup yields CDR1 SGHAT and CDR2 FQNNGV. V was cut by 7 bases and J by 4 bases, with 4 bases left in between. The CDR3 nucleotides are TGTGCCAGCACCATCACCGGGGAGCTGTTTTTT. Residues: CASTITGELFF.

The CDR3 DNA follows: TGTGCCAGCAGCCGAGGGTTAAGCTCCTACGAGCAGTACTTC. It codes for CASSRGLSSYEQYF. The chain combines TRBV7-8 with TRBJ2-7; a possible D gene is TRBD2 (5 bases). The germline CDR1 and CDR2 sequences are SGHVS and FQNEAQ. Trimming stripped 5 bases from V and 0 bases from J, with 11 bases between. The CDR3 has 14 amino acids.

The chain employs TRBV2 and TRBJ2-7, with D unclear. This CDR3 comprises 11 residues. V was pared by 3 bases and J by 6 bases, with 6 bases between. Germline CDR1 is SNHLY and CDR2 is FYNNEI. CDR3 in amino acids: CASSDIIEQYF. The DNA for the CDR3 is TGTGCCAGCAGTGACATCATCGAGCAGTACTTC.

The chain couples TRBV21-1 to TRBJ1-1; TRBD1 is the table's D call, not checked against the DNA. TRBV21-1 corresponds to a pseudogene. The CDR3 is made up of 12 amino acids. The CDR3 loop reads CASSSIKGGAFF. In nucleotides, the CDR3 is TGTGCCAGCAGCTCTATCAAAGGGGGAGCTTTCTTT.

This clone was recorded only once. Distinct nucleotide sequences in the sample also encode this CDR3. The chain uses TRBV2 and TRBJ2-7; 8 positions match TRBD1. CDR3 length: 15 amino acids. The germline gives CDR1 SNHLY, CDR2 FYNNEI. The V gene end was trimmed by 5 bases and the J gene end by 0 bases; junction bases not matched to a gene: 6. The CDR3 sequence is CASSPDRVSSYEQYF. As DNA, the CDR3 is TGTGCCAGCAGTCCGGACAGGGTAAGCTCCTACGAGCAGTACTTC.

This chain joins TRBV5-1 and TRBJ2-1; the match to TRBD2 covers 13 bases. Trimming at V came to 0 bases and at J to 8 bases, leaving 5 bases not matched to a gene. Germline CDR1 SGHRS, CDR2 YFSETQ. This CDR3 is built from 16 residues. CDR3 coding DNA: TGCGCCAGCAGCTTGGGGACTAGCGGGAGAGGCCATGAGCAGTTCTTC. This encodes CASSLGTSGRGHEQFF.

The chain uses TRBV28 and TRBJ2-7; 9 nucleotides match TRBD1. The junction had 8 bases not matched to a gene; V was cut back by 4 bases and J by 1 base. This CDR3 has 16 residues. Germline CDR1 reads MDHEN; CDR2 reads SYDVKM. CDR3 in amino acids: CASSSPTGTGSYEQYF. CDR3 nucleotide sequence: TGTGCCAGCAGTTCACCAACCGGGACAGGGTCCTACGAGCAGTACTTC.